One and the same sample provided the 29 T cell receptor beta chains below, sequenced in a study of OX40 agonist ivuxolimab in advanced cancers. The repertoire was sequenced with immunoSEQ multiplex PCR; TCRdb's copy has only in-frame clones and lacks some. The sample carries roughly 72,000 clones, 85% to 95% recorded once. Here the sequenced sample was CD4+ or CD8+ T cells sorted from blood, taken in a trial of the OX40 agonist ivuxolimab. These receptors were taken from an adult with an advanced solid tumor such as melanoma, head and neck, liver or kidney cancer.

This chain connects TRBV4-1 to TRBJ2-5, with D perhaps TRBD2 (5 bases). Trimming took 0 bases from V and 1 from J, leaving 9 bases between them. There are 15 residues in the CDR3. Per the germline V gene, CDR1 is MGHRA and CDR2 is YSYEKL. CDR3 sequence reads: CASSQDRAVQETQYF. In DNA form, the CDR3 reads TGCGCCAGCAGCCAAGATAGAGCGGTCCAAGAGACCCAGTACTTC.

The chain recombines TRBV5-1 with TRBJ2-5; 9 positions match TRBD1. V gave up 4 bases and J gave up 1 base; unmatched junction bases: 5. In germline, CDR1 is SGHRS, CDR2 YFSETQ. CDR3 length equals 15 residues. CDR3 amino acids: CASSHGTGPQETQYF. CDR3 nucleotides: TGCGCCAGCAGCCACGGGACAGGGCCCCAAGAGACCCAGTACTTC.

The chain links TRBV18 to TRBJ2-3; D gene ambiguous. Trimming removed 3 bases from V and 0 bases from J, with 13 bases in between. Germline CDR1 reads KGHSH; CDR2 reads LQKENI. The CDR3 loop spans 16 amino acids. CDR3 sequence: CASSPARTASTDTQYF. The CDR3 nucleotides are TGTGCCAGCTCACCGGCGAGGACGGCTAGCACAGATACGCAGTATTTT.

This chain uses TRBV11-2 with TRBJ2-7; 7 nucleotides agree with TRBD2. The V gene end was trimmed by 2 bases and the J gene end by 2 bases; junction bases not matched to a gene: 6. This CDR3 has 15 residues. Germline V gives CDR1 SGHAT, CDR2 FQNNGV. CDR3 in amino acids: CASSLSGGRTYEQYF. The CDR3 DNA follows: TGTGCCAGCAGCTTAAGCGGCGGGAGAACCTACGAGCAGTACTTC.

The chain recombines TRBV6-5 with TRBJ2-7; TRBD1 agrees at 9 bases. The V gene's germline CDR1 is MNHEY and CDR2 SVGAGI. The CDR3 has 15 amino acids. Unmatched junction bases numbered 8, after V lost 2 bases and J lost 6 bases. The CDR3 loop is CASSYSGTGRLEQYF. CDR3 bases: TGTGCCAGCAGTTACAGTGGGACAGGGAGGCTCGAGCAGTACTTC.

V and J are TRBV7-9 and TRBJ1-2; no firm D call. Trimming took off 1 base at V and 8 bases at J, with 17 bases between the two ends. Germline V lookup: CDR1 SEHNR, CDR2 FQNEAQ (reference sequence). CDR3 length: 15 amino acids. The CDR3 nucleotides read TGTGCCAGCAGCTTAGGAGGCGGAGCCGTAATAGGCTACACCTTC. This codes for CASSLGGGAVIGYTF. Full variable domain (outside the CDR3, taken from reference TRBV7-9 and TRBJ1-2): DTGVSQNPRHKITKRGQNVTFRCDPISEHNRLYWYRQTLGQGPEFLTYFQNEAQLEKSRLLSDRFSAERPKGSFSTLEIQRTEQGDSAMYLCASSLGGGAVIGYTFGSGTRLTVV.

V gene TRBV19 combines with J gene TRBJ2-7; 10 nucleotides match TRBD1. Trimming cost V 1 base and J 6 bases; bases outside gene matches: 6. The CDR3 spans 15 residues. The germline V gene encodes CDR1 LNHDA and CDR2 SQIVND (reference sequence). The CDR3 loop reads CASSIGWGQGTEQYF. In DNA, the CDR3 is TGTGCCAGTAGTATAGGATGGGGACAGGGGACCGAGCAGTACTTC.

The chain employs TRBV19 and TRBJ1-1; D is perhaps TRBD1 (5 bases). Germline lookup yields CDR1 LNHDA and CDR2 SQIVND (reference sequence). V lost 0 bases to trimming and J lost 0 bases, with 17 bases between them. CDR3 length: 18 residues. In DNA, the CDR3 is TGTGCCAGTAGTATAGATCTGGGTGTGGGGCAGGTGAACACTGAAGCTTTCTTT. Translation: CASSIDLGVGQVNTEAFF.

This clone was seen just once. The DNA of the CDR3 is TGTGCCACCGGCCATTCCGGAGGGCCACCCTACGAGCAGTACTTC. This translates into CATGHSGGPPYEQYF. The rearrangement links TRBV15 to TRBJ2-7, with a weak D call TRBD2 (6 bases). The V end was cut by 8 bases, the J end by 2 bases, with 19 bases between. The CDR3 sequence is 15 residues long. Germline CDR1 reads LNHNV; CDR2 reads YYDKDF (reference sequence).

This chain joins TRBV7-9 and TRBJ1-2, with D possibly matching TRBD1 (6 bases). V was cut by 6 bases and J by 5 bases, with 16 bases left in between. The CDR3 spans 14 residues. The germline V gene has CDR1 SEHNR and CDR2 FQNEAQ (reference sequence). CDR3 amino acids: CASSVGGDRYGYTF. As DNA, the CDR3 is TGTGCCAGCAGTGTCGGGGGCGATCGATATGGCTACACCTTC.

The rearrangement links TRBV18 to TRBJ2-3; 10 nucleotides align to TRBD2. The CDR3 runs to 20 residues. Germline loops: CDR1 KGHSH, CDR2 LQKENI. J was trimmed by 0 bases and V by 5 bases; bases with no gene match: 17. This CDR3 reads CASSMAHRTSGLLSTDTQYF. The CDR3 DNA sequence: TGTGCCAGCTCAATGGCGCACAGGACTAGCGGATTACTTAGCACAGATACGCAGTATTTT.

J is TRBJ1-1 and V is TRBV4-1; D is uncertain. Germline CDR1 MGHRA, CDR2 YSYEKL. The germline V and J ends were trimmed by 3 bases and 1 base, with 15 bases remaining between them. This CDR3 region has 16 residues. The CDR3 loop is CASSHYAPRTNTEAFF. The DNA for the CDR3 is TGCGCCAGCAGCCATTATGCCCCCCGGACGAACACTGAAGCTTTCTTT.

The V and J genes are TRBV7-3 and TRBJ2-1, with 10 bases fitting TRBD2. The CDR3 is 18 residues long. Trimming cost V 2 bases and J 10 bases; bases outside gene matches: 17. Germline V lookup: CDR1 SGHTA, CDR2 FQGTGA. The CDR3 DNA follows: TGTGCCAGCAGCTTACAGGGGGCAGGTAGCGGGAGGTCGATAGAGCAGTTCTTC. It encodes CASSLQGAGSGRSIEQFF.

The V gene is TRBV7-9, the J gene TRBJ2-1, with unresolved D. There are 16 residues in the CDR3. Deletions cut 1 base from V and 5 bases from J, with 15 bases between. CDR1 is SEHNR and CDR2 is FQNEAQ in the germline V gene (reference sequence). CDR3 residues: CASSLEIGLLNNEQFF. DNA of the CDR3: TGTGCCAGCAGCTTAGAGATTGGGCTTCTGAACAATGAGCAGTTCTTC.

The chain uses TRBV4-3 and TRBJ1-1, with no clear D. V was shortened by 0 bases and J by 11 bases, with 22 bases between the two germline ends. The CDR3 runs 16 residues. Germline V gene sequence: CDR1 LGHNA, CDR2 YSLEER. CDR3: CASSQDRRLDLSRAFF. The DNA of the CDR3 is TGCGCCAGCAGCCAAGATCGGAGGTTAGATCTGTCGAGGGCTTTCTTT.

The chain has TRBV5-6 and TRBJ2-7; 9 positions agree with TRBD1. V shed 4 bases and J 1 base; nucleotides not matched to a gene: 3. CDR1 is SGHDT and CDR2 is YYEEEE in the germline V gene. The CDR3 spans 14 residues. CDR3: CASSQTGGSYEQYF. For the CDR3, the DNA is TGTGCCAGCAGCCAGACAGGGGGATCCTACGAGCAGTACTTC.

The chain combines TRBV14 with TRBJ2-3; the D gene could be TRBD1 or TRBD2 (5 bases each). V lost 6 bases and J lost 0, with 10 bases in between. CDR1 is SGHDN, CDR2 FVKESK, per germline. This CDR3 spans 14 amino acids. The CDR3 region has the DNA TGTGCCAGCAGGCGAGGGGCGAGCACAGATACGCAGTATTTT. Its protein product is CASRRGASTDTQYF.

The chain employs TRBV4-1 and TRBJ2-7; D uncertain. CDR1 and CDR2 from the germline V gene are MGHRA and YSYEKL. The CDR3 is 16 amino acids. Trimming pared 1 base from V and 3 bases from J, leaving 16 bases between. CDR3 nucleotides: TGCGCCAGCAGCCAAGGGGCGAAGAGACCCGACTACGAGCAGTACTTC. It encodes CASSQGAKRPDYEQYF.

This chain links TRBV6-1 with TRBJ2-7; D gene ambiguous. V dropped 5 bases and J dropped 4 bases, with 3 bases sitting between them. The CDR3 spans 10 residues. Germline loops: CDR1 MNHNS, CDR2 SASEGT. The CDR3 here is CASSRYEQYF. The CDR3 region has the DNA TGTGCCAGCAGTCGATACGAGCAGTACTTC.

The chain is built from TRBV27 and TRBJ2-1; no firm D call. From germline, CDR1 is MNHEY and CDR2 SMNVEV (reference sequence). V lost 3 bases to trimming and J lost 4 bases, with 7 bases between them. The CDR3 has 13 amino acids. The CDR3 is CASSFRFYNEQFF. The CDR3 DNA sequence: TGTGCCAGCAGTTTCCGGTTTTACAATGAGCAGTTCTTC.

The gene calls are TRBV9 and TRBJ2-7; 13 nucleotides match TRBD2. The CDR3 is made up of 14 amino acids. Germline CDR1 reads SGDLS; CDR2 reads YYNGEE. Germline trimming cut 3 bases from V and 4 bases from J; bases unmatched to any gene: 1. The CDR3: CASSAGLAGYEQYF. Written as DNA, the CDR3 is TGTGCCAGCAGCGCGGGACTAGCGGGATACGAGCAGTACTTC.

This clone was seen only once. The rearrangement uses TRBV4-2 and TRBJ2-3; no clear D. Germline V gives CDR1 LGHNA, CDR2 YNFKEQ. The CDR3 loop spans 15 amino acids. V lost 7 bases and J lost 3, with 17 bases in between. CDR3 residues: CASNRATQATDTQYF. DNA for the CDR3: TGTGCCAGCAACCGGGCCACCCAGGCAACAGATACGCAGTATTTT.

CDR3 protein: CASSESGPNTGELFF. The CDR3 DNA sequence: TGCGCCAGCAGTGAGTCGGGTCCGAACACCGGGGAGCTGTTTTTT. This chain links TRBV10-1 with TRBJ2-2; D not certain. The CDR3 consists of 15 residues. The ends were cut back, 0 bases at V and 0 bases at J, with 5 bases in the middle. CDR1 is WNHNN and CDR2 is SYGVQD in the germline V gene (reference sequence).

The rearrangement uses TRBV7-8 and TRBJ2-7; TRBD1 matches 7 bases. This CDR3 spans 14 amino acids. The trim removed 5 bases at V and 2 bases at J, leaving 6 bases unmatched. Germline V gives CDR1 SGHVS, CDR2 FQNEAQ. The CDR3 region is CASSQATGAYEQYF. The CDR3 DNA reads as TGTGCCAGCAGCCAAGCAACAGGGGCCTACGAGCAGTACTTC.

The CDR3 is CASSPPGRVPYEQYF. In nucleotides, the CDR3 is TGTGCCAGCAGTCCCCCGGGACGCGTCCCCTACGAGCAGTACTTC. V is TRBV27 and J is TRBJ2-7; D tentatively fits TRBD1 or TRBD2 (5 bases each). Trimming shortened V by 5 bases and J by 2 bases, and 16 bases separated the two germline ends. Germline V CDR1 and CDR2: MNHEY, SMNVEV (reference sequence). CDR3 length: 15 residues.

V usage is TRBV19 and J usage is TRBJ2-2; weak D call: TRBD2 (6 bases). The V end lost 0 bases, the J end lost 7 bases, and 15 bases lay between the germline ends. The CDR3 is 16 residues long. Germline CDR1 reads LNHDA; CDR2 reads SQIVND (reference sequence). CDR3 protein: CASSIDFGGAGGELFF. Here the CDR3 DNA reads TGTGCCAGTAGTATAGATTTCGGAGGGGCGGGCGGGGAGCTGTTTTTT.

The chain couples TRBV27 to TRBJ1-5; weak D call: TRBD1 (5 bases). The ends were cut back, 2 bases at V and 5 bases at J, with 13 bases in the middle. The CDR3 has 15 residues. The germline V gene has CDR1 MNHEY and CDR2 SMNVEV (reference sequence). This CDR3 is CASSLTGGPYQPQHF. The CDR3 DNA is TGTGCCAGCAGTTTAACGGGGGGTCCTTATCAGCCCCAGCATTTT.

The chain carries TRBV5-4 and TRBJ2-5; 10 positions agree with TRBD1. Germline lookup yields CDR1 SGHNT and CDR2 YYREEE (reference sequence). The CDR3 consists of 16 residues. Trimming cost V 4 bases and J 4 bases; bases outside gene matches: 10. DNA of the CDR3: TGTGCCAGCAGCCTGTTCGGACAGGGGGTGGGAGAGACCCAGTACTTC. Its protein product is CASSLFGQGVGETQYF.

The rearrangement links TRBV15 to TRBJ2-7; tentative D call: TRBD2 (5 bases). The germline gives CDR1 LNHNV, CDR2 YYDKDF (reference sequence). Deletions cut 3 bases from V and 3 bases from J, with 9 bases between. The CDR3 contains 13 residues. CDR3 DNA sequence: TGTGCCACCAGCAGTACTAGAGACTACGAGCAGTACTTC. Its protein is CATSSTRDYEQYF. The variable domain in full, with the rest retrieved from reference TRBV15 and TRBJ2-7, is DAMVIQNPRYQVTQFGKPVTLSCSQTLNHNVMYWYQQKSSQAPKLLFHYYDKDFNNEADTPDNFQSRRPNTSFCFLDIRSPGLGDTAMYLCATSSTRDYEQYFGPGTRLTVT.